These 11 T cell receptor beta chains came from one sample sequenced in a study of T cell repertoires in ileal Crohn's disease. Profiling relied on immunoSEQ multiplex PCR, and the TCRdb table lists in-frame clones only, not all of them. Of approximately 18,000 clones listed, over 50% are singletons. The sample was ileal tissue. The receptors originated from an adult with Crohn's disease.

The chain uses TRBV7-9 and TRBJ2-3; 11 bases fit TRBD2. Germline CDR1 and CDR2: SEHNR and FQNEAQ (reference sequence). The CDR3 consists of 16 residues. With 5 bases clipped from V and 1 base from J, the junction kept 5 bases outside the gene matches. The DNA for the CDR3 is TGTGCCAGCAGCCTACCGACTAGCGGGGGCACAGATACGCAGTATTTT. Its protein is CASSLPTSGGTDTQYF.

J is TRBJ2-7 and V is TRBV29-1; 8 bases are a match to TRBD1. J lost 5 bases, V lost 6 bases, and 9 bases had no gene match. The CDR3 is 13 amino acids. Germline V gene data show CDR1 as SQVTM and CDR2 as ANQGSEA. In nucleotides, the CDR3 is TGCAGCGTCTCCGGGACAGGCTACGACGAGCAGTACTTC. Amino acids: CSVSGTGYDEQYF.

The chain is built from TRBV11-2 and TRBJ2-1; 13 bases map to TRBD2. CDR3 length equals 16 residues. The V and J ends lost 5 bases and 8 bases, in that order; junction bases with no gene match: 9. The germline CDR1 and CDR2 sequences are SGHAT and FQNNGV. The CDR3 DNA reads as TGTGCCAGCAGCCCAGGACTAGCGGGAGTATTCTATGAGCAGTTCTTC. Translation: CASSPGLAGVFYEQFF.

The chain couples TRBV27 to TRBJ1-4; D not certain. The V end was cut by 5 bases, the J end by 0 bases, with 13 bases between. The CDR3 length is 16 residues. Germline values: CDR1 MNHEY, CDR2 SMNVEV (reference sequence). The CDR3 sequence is CASSPWAAATNEKLFF. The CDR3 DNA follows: TGTGCCAGCAGTCCCTGGGCCGCCGCAACTAATGAAAAACTGTTTTTT.

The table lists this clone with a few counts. For the CDR3, the DNA is TGCGCCAGCAGCTTAGAAAGTACAGGGGGACTGTTTTACGAGCAGTACTTC. It specifies CASSLESTGGLFYEQYF. This chain links TRBV5-1 with TRBJ2-7, with TRBD1 matching 8 bases. V dropped 2 bases and J dropped 4; count of bases not matched to a gene: 14. Germline CDR1 SGHRS, CDR2 YFSETQ. CDR3 length equals 17 residues.

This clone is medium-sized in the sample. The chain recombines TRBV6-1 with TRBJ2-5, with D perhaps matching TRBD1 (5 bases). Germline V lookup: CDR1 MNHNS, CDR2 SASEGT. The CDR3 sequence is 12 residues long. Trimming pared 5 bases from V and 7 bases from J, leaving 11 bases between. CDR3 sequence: CASSTGFGTQYF. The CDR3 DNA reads TGTGCCAGCAGTACAGGTTTCGGGACCCAGTACTTC.

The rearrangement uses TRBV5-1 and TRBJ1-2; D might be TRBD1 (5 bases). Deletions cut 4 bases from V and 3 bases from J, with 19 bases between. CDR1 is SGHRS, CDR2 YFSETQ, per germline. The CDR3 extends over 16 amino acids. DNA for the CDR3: TGCGCCAGCAGCCCCGGTATGGGGAACAGGCACTATGGCTACACCTTC. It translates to CASSPGMGNRHYGYTF.

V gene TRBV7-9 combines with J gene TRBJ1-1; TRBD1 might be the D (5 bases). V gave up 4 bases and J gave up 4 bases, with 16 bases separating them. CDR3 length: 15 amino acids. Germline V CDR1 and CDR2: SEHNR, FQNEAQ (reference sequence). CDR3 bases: TGTGCCAGCAGCTACCCTACGCGGGGGGGCACTGAAGCTTTCTTT. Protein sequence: CASSYPTRGGTEAFF.

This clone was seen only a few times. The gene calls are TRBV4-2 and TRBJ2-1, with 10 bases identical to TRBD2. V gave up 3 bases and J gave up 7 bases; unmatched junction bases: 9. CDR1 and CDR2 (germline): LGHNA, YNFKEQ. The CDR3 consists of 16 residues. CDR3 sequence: CASSHSLAGVSNEQFF. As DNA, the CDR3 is TGTGCCAGCAGCCATTCCCTAGCGGGAGTATCTAATGAGCAGTTCTTC.

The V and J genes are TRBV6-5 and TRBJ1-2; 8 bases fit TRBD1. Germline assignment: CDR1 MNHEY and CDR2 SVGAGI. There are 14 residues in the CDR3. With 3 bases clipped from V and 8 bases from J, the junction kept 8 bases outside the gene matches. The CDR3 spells CASSYSWTGQGYTF. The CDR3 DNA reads TGTGCCAGCAGTTATTCCTGGACAGGGCAGGGCTACACCTTC.

The CDR3 loop reads CSVARDGTTSYEQYF. The DNA of the CDR3 is TGCAGCGTTGCCCGAGACGGGACAACCTCCTACGAGCAGTACTTC. The V call is TRBV29-1, the J call TRBJ2-7; TRBD1 might be the D (6 bases). The CDR3 covers 15 residues. The V end was cut by 4 bases, the J end by 0 bases, with 16 bases between. Germline assignment: CDR1 SQVTM and CDR2 ANQGSEA.